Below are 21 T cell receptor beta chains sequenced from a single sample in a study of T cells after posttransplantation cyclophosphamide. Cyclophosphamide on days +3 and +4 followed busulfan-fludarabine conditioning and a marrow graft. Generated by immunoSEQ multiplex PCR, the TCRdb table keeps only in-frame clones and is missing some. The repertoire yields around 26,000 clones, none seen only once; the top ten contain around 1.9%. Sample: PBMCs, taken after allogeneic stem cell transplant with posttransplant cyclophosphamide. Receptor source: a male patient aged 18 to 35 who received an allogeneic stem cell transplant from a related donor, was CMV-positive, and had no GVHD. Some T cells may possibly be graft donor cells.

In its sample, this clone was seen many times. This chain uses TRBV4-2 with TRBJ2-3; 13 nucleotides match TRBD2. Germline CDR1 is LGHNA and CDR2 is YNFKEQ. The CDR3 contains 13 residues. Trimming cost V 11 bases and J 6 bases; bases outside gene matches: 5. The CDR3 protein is CAATSGGADTQYF. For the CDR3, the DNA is TGTGCCGCAACTAGCGGGGGGGCCGATACGCAGTATTTT.

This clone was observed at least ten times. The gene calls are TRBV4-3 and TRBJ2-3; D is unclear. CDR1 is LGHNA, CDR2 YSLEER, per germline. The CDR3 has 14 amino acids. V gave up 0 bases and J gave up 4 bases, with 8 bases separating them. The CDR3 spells CASSQEMGPDTQYF. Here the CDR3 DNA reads TGCGCCAGCAGCCAAGAAATGGGCCCAGATACGCAGTATTTT.

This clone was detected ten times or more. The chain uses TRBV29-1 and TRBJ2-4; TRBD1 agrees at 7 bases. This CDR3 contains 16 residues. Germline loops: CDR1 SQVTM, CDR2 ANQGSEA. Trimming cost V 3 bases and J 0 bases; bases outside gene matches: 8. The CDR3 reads CSVDRDRLLAKNIQYF. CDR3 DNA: TGCAGCGTTGACCGGGACAGACTTTTAGCCAAAAACATTCAGTACTTC.

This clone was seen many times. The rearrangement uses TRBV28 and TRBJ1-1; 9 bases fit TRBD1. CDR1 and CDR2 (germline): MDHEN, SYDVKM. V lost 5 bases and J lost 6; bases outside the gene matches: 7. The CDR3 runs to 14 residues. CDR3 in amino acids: CASSRLTGGPEAFF. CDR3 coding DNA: TGTGCCAGCAGTCGCCTAACAGGGGGCCCTGAAGCTTTCTTT.

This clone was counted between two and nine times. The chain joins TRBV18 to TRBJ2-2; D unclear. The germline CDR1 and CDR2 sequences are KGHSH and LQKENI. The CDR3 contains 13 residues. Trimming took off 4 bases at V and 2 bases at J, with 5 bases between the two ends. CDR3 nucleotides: TGTGCCAGCTCACTAATCAACACCGGGGAGCTGTTTTTT. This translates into CASSLINTGELFF.

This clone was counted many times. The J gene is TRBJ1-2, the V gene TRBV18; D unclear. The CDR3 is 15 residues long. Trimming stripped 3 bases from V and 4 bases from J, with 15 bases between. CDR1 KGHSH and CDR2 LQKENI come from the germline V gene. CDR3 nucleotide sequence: TGTGCCAGCTCACCTCCGGCTAGCCCTATCTATGGCTACACCTTC. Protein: CASSPPASPIYGYTF.

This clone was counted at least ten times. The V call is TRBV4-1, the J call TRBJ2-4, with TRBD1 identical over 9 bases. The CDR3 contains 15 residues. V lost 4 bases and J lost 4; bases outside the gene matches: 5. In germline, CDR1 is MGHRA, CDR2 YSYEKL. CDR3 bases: TGCGCCAGCAGCCGACCGGGACAGGGAAAAAACATTCAGTACTTC. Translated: CASSRPGQGKNIQYF.

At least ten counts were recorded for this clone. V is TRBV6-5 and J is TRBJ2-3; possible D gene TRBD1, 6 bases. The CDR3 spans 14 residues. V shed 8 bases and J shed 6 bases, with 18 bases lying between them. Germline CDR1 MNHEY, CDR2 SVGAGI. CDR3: CASGQWAGVDTQYF. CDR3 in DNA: TGTGCCAGCGGCCAATGGGCAGGGGTGGATACGCAGTATTTT.

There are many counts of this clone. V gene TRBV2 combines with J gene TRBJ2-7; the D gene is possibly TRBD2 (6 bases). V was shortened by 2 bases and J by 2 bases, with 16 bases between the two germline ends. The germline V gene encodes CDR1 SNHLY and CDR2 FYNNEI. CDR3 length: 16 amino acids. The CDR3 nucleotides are TGTGCCAGCAGTGAACGCTCGGGACTGGCCCCCTACGAGCAGTACTTC. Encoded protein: CASSERSGLAPYEQYF.

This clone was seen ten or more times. For the CDR3, the DNA is TGCGCCAGCCTACCGGGTGGGGCCTCCTCCTACAATGAGCAGTTCTTC. It is translated as CASLPGGASSYNEQFF. The chain couples TRBV5-1 to TRBJ2-1, with D perhaps matching TRBD1 (5 bases). V was trimmed by 7 bases and J by 0 bases, leaving 17 bases between them. CDR1 and CDR2 from the germline V gene are SGHRS and YFSETQ. This CDR3 has 16 residues.

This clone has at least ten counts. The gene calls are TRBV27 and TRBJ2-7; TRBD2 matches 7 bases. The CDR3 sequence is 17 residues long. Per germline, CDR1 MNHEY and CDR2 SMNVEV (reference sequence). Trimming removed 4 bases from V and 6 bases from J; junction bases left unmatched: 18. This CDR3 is CASSSPPFAGELSEQYF. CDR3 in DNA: TGTGCCAGCAGTTCTCCCCCCTTTGCGGGGGAATTGTCCGAGCAGTACTTC.

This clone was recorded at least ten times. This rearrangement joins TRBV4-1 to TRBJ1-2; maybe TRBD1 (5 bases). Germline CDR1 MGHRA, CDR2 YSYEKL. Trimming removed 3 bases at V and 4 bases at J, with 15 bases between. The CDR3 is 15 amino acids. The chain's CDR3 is CASSHTKGQTYGYTF. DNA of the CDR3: TGCGCCAGCAGCCATACTAAGGGGCAGACCTATGGCTACACCTTC.

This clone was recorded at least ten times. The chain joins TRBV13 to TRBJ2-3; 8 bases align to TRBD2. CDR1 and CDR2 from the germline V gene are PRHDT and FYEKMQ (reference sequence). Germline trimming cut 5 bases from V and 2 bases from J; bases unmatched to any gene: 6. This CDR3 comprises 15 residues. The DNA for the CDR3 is TGTGCCAGCAGCCCGAGCGGGGGAACCACAGATACGCAGTATTTT. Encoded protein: CASSPSGGTTDTQYF.

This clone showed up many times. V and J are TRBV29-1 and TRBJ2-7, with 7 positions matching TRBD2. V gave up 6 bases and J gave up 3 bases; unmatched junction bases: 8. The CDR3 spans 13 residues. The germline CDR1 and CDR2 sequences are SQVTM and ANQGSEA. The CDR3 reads CSVRTSLDYEQYF. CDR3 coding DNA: TGCAGCGTCCGGACTAGTTTAGACTACGAGCAGTACTTC.

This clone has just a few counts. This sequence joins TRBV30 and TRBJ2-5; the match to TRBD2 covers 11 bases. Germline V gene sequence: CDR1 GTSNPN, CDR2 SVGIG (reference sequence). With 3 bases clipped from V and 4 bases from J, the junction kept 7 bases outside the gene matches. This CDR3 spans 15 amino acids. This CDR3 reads CAWRRRLAGGETQYF. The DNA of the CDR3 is TGTGCCTGGAGACGACGGCTAGCGGGAGGAGAGACCCAGTACTTC.

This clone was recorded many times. The CDR3: CASSEDREFDLNGYTF. In nucleotides, the CDR3 is TGTGCCAGCAGTGAAGACAGGGAATTCGACCTAAATGGCTACACCTTC. The gene calls are TRBV5-4 and TRBJ1-2; 7 bases are shared with TRBD1. From germline, CDR1 is SGHNT and CDR2 YYREEE (reference sequence). Trimming cost V 5 bases and J 6 bases; bases outside gene matches: 16. The CDR3 consists of 16 residues.

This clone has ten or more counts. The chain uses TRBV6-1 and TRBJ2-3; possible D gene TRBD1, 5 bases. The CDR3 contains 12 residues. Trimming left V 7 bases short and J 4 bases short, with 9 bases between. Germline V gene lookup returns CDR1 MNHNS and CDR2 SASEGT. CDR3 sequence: CASTREADTQYF. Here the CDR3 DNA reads TGTGCCAGCACCAGGGAAGCAGATACGCAGTATTTT.

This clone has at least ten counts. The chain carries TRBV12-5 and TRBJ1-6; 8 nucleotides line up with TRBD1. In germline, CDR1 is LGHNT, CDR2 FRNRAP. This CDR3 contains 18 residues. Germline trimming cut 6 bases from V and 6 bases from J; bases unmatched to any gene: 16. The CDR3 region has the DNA TGTGCTAGTGGAAAATCACACCCCGGGACAGGCACTAATTCACCCCTCCACTTT. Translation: CASGKSHPGTGTNSPLHF. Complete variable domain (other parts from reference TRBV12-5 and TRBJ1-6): DARVTQTPRHKVTEMGQEVTMRCQPILGHNTVFWYRQTMMQGLELLAYFRNRAPLDDSGMPKDRFSAEMPDATLATLKIQPSEPRDSAVYFCASGKSHPGTGTNSPLHFGNGTRLTVT.

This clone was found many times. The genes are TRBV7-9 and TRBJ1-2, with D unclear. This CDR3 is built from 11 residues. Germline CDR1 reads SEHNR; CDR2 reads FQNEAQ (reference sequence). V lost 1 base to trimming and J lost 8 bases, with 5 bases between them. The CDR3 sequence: CASSLEPGYTF. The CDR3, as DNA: TGTGCCAGCAGCTTAGAGCCAGGCTACACCTTC. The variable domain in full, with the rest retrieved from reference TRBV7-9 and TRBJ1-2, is DTGVSQNPRHKITKRGQNVTFRCDPISEHNRLYWYRQTLGQGPEFLTYFQNEAQLEKSRLLSDRFSAERPKGSFSTLEIQRTEQGDSAMYLCASSLEPGYTFGSGTRLTVV.

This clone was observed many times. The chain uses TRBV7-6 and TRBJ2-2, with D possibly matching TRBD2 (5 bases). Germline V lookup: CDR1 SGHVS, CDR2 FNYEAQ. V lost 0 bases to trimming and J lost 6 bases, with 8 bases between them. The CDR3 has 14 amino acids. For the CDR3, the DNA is TGTGCCAGCAGCTTAGCGAGAGGGTCCGGGGAGCTGTTTTTT. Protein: CASSLARGSGELFF.

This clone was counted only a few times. This CDR3 reads CASSRGQGASEQYF. The CDR3 nucleotides are TGTGCCAGCAGCCGTGGACAGGGGGCATCCGAGCAGTACTTC. V usage is TRBV11-3 and J usage is TRBJ2-5; TRBD1 aligns across 11 bases. The J call could be wrong; TRBJ2-7 is a better fit for the DNA end. The length of the CDR3 is 14 residues. Per germline, CDR1 SGHNT and CDR2 YENEEA.